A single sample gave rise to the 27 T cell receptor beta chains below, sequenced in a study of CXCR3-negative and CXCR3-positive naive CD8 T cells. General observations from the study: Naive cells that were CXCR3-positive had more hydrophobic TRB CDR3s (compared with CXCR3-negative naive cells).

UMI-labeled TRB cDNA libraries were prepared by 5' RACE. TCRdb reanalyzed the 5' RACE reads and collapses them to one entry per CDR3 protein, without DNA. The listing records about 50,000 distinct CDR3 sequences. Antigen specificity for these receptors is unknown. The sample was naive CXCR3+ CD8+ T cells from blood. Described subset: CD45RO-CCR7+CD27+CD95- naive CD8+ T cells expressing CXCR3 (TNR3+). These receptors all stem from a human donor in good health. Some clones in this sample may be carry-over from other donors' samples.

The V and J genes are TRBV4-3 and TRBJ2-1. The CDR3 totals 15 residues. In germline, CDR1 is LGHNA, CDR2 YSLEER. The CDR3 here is CASSQHWAPYNEQFF.

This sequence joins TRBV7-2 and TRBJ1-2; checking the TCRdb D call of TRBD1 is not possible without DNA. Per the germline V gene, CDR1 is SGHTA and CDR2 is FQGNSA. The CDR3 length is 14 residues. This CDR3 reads CASSPAGGSYGYTF.

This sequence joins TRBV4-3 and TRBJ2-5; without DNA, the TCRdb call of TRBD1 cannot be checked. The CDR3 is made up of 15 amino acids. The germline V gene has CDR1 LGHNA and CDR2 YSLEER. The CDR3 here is CASSQGGQSGETQYF.

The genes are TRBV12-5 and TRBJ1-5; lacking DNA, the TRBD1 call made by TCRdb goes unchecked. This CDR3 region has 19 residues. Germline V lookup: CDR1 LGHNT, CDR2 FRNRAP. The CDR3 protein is CASGWILTGGGPRNQPQHF.

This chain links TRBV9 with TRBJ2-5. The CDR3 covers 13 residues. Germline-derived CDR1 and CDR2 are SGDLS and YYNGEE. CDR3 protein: CASSGKERETQYF. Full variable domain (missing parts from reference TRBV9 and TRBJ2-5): DSGVTQTPKHLITATGQRVTLRCSPRSGDLSVYWYQQSLDQGLQFLIQYYNGEERAKGNILERFSAQQFPDLHSELNLSSLELGDSALYFCASSGKERETQYFGPGTRLLVL.

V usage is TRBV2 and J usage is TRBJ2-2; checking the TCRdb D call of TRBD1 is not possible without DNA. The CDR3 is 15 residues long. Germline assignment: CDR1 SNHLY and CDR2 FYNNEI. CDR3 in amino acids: CASTPAGPGTGELFF.

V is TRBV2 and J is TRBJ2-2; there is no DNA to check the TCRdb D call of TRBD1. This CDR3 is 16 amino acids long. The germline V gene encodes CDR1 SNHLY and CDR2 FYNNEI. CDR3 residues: CASSESSGANTGELFF.

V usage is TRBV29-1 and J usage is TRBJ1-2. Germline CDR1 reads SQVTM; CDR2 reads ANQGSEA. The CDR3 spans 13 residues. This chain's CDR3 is CSVRLAASYGYTF.

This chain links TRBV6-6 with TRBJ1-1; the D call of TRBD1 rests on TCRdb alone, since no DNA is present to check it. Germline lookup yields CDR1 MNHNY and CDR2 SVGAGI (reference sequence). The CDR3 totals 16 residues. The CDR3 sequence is CASFRAKLIGNTEAFF.

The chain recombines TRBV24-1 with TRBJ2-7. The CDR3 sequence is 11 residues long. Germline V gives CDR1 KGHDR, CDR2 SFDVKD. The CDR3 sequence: CATSDRYEQYF.

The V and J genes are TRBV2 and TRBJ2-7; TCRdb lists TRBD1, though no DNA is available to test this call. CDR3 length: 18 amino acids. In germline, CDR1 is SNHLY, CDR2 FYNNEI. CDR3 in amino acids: CASRVSAGTATLFYEQYF.

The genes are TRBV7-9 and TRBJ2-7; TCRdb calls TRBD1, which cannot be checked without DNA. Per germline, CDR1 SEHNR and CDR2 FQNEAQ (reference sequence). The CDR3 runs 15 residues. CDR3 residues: CASSHRDRGRDEQYF.

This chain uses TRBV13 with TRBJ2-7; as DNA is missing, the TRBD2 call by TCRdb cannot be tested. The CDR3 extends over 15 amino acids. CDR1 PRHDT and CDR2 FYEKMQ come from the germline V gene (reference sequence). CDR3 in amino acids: CASSMGTSGGYEQYF. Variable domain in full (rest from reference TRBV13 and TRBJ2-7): AAGVIQSPRHLIKEKRETATLKCYPIPRHDTVYWYQQGPGQDPQFLISFYEKMQSDKGSIPDRFSAQQFSDYHSELNMSSLELGDSALYFCASSMGTSGGYEQYFGPGTRLTVT.

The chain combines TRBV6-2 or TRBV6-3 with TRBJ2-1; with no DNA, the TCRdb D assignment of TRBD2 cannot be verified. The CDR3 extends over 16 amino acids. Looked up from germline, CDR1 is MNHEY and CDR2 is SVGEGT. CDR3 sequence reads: CASSYMRLARGNEQFF.

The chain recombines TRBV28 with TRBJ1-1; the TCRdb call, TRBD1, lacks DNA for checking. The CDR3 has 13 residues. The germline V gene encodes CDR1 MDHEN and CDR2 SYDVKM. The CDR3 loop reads CASSPEGNTEAFF.

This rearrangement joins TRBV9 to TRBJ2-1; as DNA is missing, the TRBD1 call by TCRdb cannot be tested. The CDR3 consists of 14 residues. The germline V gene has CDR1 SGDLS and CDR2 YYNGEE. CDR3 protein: CASTRGTVPNEQFF.

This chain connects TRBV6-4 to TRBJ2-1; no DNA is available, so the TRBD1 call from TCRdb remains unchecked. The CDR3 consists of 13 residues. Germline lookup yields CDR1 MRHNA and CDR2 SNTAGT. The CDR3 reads CASSDSSAGVQFF.

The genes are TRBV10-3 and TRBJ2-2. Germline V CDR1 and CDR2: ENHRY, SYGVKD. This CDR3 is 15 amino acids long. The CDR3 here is CAISESLQSPGELFF.

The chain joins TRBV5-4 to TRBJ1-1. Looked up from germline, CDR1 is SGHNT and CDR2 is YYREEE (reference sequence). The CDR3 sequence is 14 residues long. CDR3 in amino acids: CASSPSYMNTEAFF.

The CDR3: CSARVVAGEPYEQYF. The rearrangement links TRBV20-1 to TRBJ2-7; TCRdb gives TRBD2 as the D gene, but with no DNA this cannot be confirmed. The CDR3 is made up of 15 amino acids. CDR1 is DFQATT and CDR2 is SNEGSKA in the germline V gene (reference sequence).

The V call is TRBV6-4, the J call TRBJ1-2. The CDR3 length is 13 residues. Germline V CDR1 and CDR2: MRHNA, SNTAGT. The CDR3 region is CASSPVPNYGYTF.

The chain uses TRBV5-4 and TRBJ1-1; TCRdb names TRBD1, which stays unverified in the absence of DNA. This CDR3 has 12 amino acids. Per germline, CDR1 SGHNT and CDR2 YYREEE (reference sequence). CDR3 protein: CASSSGTIEAFF.

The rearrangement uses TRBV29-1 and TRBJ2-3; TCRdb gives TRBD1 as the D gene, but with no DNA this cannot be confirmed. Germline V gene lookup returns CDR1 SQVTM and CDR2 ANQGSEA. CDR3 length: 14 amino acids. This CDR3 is CSAYRGHPGDTQYF.

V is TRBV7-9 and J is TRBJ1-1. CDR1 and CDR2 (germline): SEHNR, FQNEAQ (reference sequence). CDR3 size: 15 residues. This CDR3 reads CASSLVHGVGTEAFF.

Here the CDR3 reads CASSVGLTGTDTQYF. This sequence joins TRBV12-3 or TRBV12-4 and TRBJ2-3. The CDR3 extends over 15 amino acids.

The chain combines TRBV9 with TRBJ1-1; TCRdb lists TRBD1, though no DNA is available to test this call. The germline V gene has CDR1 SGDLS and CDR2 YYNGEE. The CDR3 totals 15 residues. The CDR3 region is CASSVEEGARTEAFF.

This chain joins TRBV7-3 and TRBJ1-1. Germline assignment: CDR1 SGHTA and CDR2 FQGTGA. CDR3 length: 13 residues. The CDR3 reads CASSLLVNTEAFF.